This passage covers 13 T cell receptor beta chains from one sample sequenced in a study of blood T cell repertoires in COVID-19. Generated by immunoSEQ multiplex PCR, the TCRdb table keeps only in-frame clones and is missing some. This sample yields around 620,000 clones, of which about 90% are seen a single time; approximately 0.25% belongs to the top ten. Sequenced: peripheral blood. These receptors all come from a woman younger than 35 with acute or convalescent COVID-19.

This clone was seen a few times. V gene TRBV2 combines with J gene TRBJ2-7, with D perhaps matching TRBD2 (5 bases). This CDR3 spans 12 amino acids. V shed 8 bases and J shed 1 base, with 9 bases lying between them. The germline V gene encodes CDR1 SNHLY and CDR2 FYNNEI. The CDR3 reads CASGRVSYEQYF. The DNA for the CDR3 is TGTGCCAGCGGGAGAGTTTCCTACGAGCAGTACTTC.

This chain links TRBV10-3 with TRBJ1-2; tentatively, D is TRBD1 (6 bases). The germline V and J ends were trimmed by 6 bases and 8 bases, with 13 bases remaining between them. The CDR3 sequence is 12 residues long. Germline CDR1 and CDR2: ENHRY and SYGVKD. CDR3 loop: CAIRSPQGGYTF. The CDR3 nucleotides are TGTGCCATCAGGAGCCCTCAGGGGGGCTACACCTTC.

This clone was recorded once. The chain couples TRBV7-2 to TRBJ2-2; 11 bases line up with TRBD1. The germline gives CDR1 SGHTA, CDR2 FQGNSA. Germline trimming cut 2 bases from V and 2 bases from J; bases unmatched to any gene: 1. The CDR3 has 16 residues. This chain's CDR3 is CASSLRTGGNTGELFF. The CDR3 nucleotides read TGTGCCAGCAGCTTAAGGACAGGGGGCAACACCGGGGAGCTGTTTTTT.

This clone has just one count. The chain is built from TRBV7-3 and TRBJ2-3; 9 positions match TRBD2. V lost 5 bases and J lost 4; bases outside the gene matches: 19. The CDR3 runs to 19 residues. Looked up from germline, CDR1 is SGHTA and CDR2 is FQGTGA. DNA for the CDR3: TGTGCCAGCAGCCGATTATTGGCCCGGAGCGGGGGGCCCTCAGATACGCAGTATTTT. Protein product: CASSRLLARSGGPSDTQYF.

The J gene is TRBJ1-2, the V gene TRBV6-1, with 7 bases lining up with TRBD1. This CDR3 contains 17 residues. Germline CDR1 MNHNS, CDR2 SASEGT. The V and J ends lost 3 bases and 5 bases, in that order; junction bases with no gene match: 15. The CDR3 is CASSEGLTGVGLYGYTF. The CDR3 nucleotides read TGTGCCAGCAGTGAGGGTCTTACAGGGGTCGGACTTTATGGCTACACCTTC.

This chain connects TRBV20-1 to TRBJ2-7, with D tentatively TRBD2 (6 bases). CDR1 is DFQATT, CDR2 SNEGSKA, per germline (reference sequence). V was cut by 3 bases and J by 4 bases, with 16 bases left in between. The CDR3 contains 14 residues. The CDR3 reads CSASPIMGGYEQYF. CDR3 in DNA: TGCAGTGCTAGTCCCATTATGGGGGGTTACGAGCAGTACTTC.

The J gene is TRBJ2-2, the V gene TRBV2; D ambiguous. The CDR3 spans 16 residues. Trimming stripped 8 bases from V and 0 bases from J, with 16 bases between. The germline V gene has CDR1 SNHLY and CDR2 FYNNEI. CDR3 protein: CASSSIAPSNTGELFF. CDR3 DNA sequence: TGTGCCAGCTCATCTATAGCACCATCGAACACCGGGGAGCTGTTTTTT.

J is TRBJ1-5 and V is TRBV18, with 12 bases identical to TRBD1. This CDR3 region has 16 residues. The junction had 3 bases not matched to a gene; V was cut back by 0 bases and J by 6 bases. Germline CDR1 and CDR2: KGHSH and LQKENI. CDR3 nucleotides: TGTGCCAGCTCACCACCGGGACAGGGGGCCGGTCAGCCCCAGCATTTT. Amino acids: CASSPPGQGAGQPQHF.

The CDR3 DNA follows: TGTGCCAGCAGCTCCGGACTAGCGGGGCGGGACTCCTACAATGAGCAGTTCTTC. It is translated as CASSSGLAGRDSYNEQFF. This chain connects TRBV11-2 to TRBJ2-1; 12 bases align to TRBD2. The CDR3 has 18 amino acids. Germline V lookup: CDR1 SGHAT, CDR2 FQNNGV. J was trimmed by 0 bases and V by 4 bases; bases with no gene match: 7.

In its sample, this clone was seen many times. V gene TRBV9 combines with J gene TRBJ1-1, with 7 bases aligning to TRBD1. V was pared by 3 bases and J by 4 bases, with 12 bases of the junction left unmatched. Germline loops: CDR1 SGDLS, CDR2 YYNGEE. The CDR3 length is 16 residues. The CDR3: CASSAPITGEFTEAFF. In nucleotides, the CDR3 is TGTGCCAGCAGCGCCCCAATTACAGGGGAGTTCACTGAAGCTTTCTTT.

CDR3 sequence reads: CASSPTGTVHQPQHF. The CDR3 nucleotides read TGTGCCAGCAGCCCGACCGGGACAGTACATCAGCCCCAGCATTTT. This sequence joins TRBV7-2 and TRBJ1-5; 7 bases line up with TRBD1. The CDR3 length is 15 residues. The trim removed 5 bases at V and 5 bases at J, leaving 9 bases unmatched. The germline gives CDR1 SGHTA, CDR2 FQGNSA.

The sample holds one count of this clone. The chain has TRBV6-2 or TRBV6-3 and TRBJ1-6; 9 bases are a match to TRBD1. From germline, CDR1 is MNHEY and CDR2 SVGEGT. The V segment lost 3 bases and the J segment 10 bases; nucleotides outside the gene matches: 10. This CDR3 spans 16 amino acids. The CDR3 region has the DNA TGTGCCAGCAGTTATATGGGACAGGGCCCCGACTCACCCCTCCACTTT. Translating it yields CASSYMGQGPDSPLHF.

The CDR3 nucleotides are TGCGCCAGCAGCTTGGGGCCGGGACAGGGGTTTGGGGAGCAGTACTTC. Amino acid sequence: CASSLGPGQGFGEQYF. This chain links TRBV5-1 with TRBJ2-7; 10 bases match TRBD1. CDR1 SGHRS and CDR2 YFSETQ come from the germline V gene. Germline trimming cut 0 bases from V and 7 bases from J; bases unmatched to any gene: 10. CDR3 length: 16 residues.